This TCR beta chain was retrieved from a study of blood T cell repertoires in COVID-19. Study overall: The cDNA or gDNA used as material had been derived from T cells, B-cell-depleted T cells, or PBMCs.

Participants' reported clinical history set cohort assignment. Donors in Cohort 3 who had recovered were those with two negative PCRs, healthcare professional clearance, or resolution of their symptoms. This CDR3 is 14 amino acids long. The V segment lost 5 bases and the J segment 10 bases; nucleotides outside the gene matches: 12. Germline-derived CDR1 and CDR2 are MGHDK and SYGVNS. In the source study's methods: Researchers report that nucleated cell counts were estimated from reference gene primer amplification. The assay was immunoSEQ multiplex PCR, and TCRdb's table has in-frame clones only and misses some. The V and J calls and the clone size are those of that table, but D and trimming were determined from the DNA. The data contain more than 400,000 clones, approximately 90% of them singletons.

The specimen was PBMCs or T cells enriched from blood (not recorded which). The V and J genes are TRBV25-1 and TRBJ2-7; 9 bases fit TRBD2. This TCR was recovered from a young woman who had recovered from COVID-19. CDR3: CASSPQAGGRVQYF. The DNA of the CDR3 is TGTGCCAGCAGTCCTCAAGCGGGGGGCAGGGTTCAGTACTTC.